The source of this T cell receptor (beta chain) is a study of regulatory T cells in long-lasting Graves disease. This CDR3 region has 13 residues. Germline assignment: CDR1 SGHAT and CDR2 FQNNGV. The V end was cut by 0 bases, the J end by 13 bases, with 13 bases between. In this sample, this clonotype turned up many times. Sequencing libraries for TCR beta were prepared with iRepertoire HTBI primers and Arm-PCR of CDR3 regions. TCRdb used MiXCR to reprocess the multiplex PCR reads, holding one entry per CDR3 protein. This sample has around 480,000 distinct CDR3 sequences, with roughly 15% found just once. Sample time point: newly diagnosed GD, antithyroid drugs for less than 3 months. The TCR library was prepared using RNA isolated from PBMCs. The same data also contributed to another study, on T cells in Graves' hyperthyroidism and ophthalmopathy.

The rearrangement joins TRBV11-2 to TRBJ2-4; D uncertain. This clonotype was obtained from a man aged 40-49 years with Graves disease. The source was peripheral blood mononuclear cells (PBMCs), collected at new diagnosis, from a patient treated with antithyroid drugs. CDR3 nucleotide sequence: TGTGCCAGCAGCTTAGAGTCCCAAGCCTTACAGTACTTC. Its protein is CASSLESQALQYF.